Sequencing of this T cell receptor (beta chain) was carried out in a study of Ad26.COV2.S vaccination and SARS-CoV-2 variants. Assay: immunoSEQ multiplex PCR; the TCRdb copy retains only in-frame clones and omits some. The sample includes around 450,000 clones, roughly nine tenths of them seen just once. The CDR3 loop spans 14 amino acids. Trimming shortened V by 2 bases and J by 4 bases, and 13 bases separated the two germline ends. Germline-derived CDR1 and CDR2 are SGHDT and YYEEEE. Treatment: over 15 received Ad26.COV2.S at low or high dose, single or two shots; about 5 received placebo; per-sample allocation not given. Specimens were obtained on day 63 following the first vaccine or placebo injection. An adult of 18-55 years in Boston served as donor. An Ad26 vector was used to express Wuhan-strain SARS-CoV-2 spike as the vaccine.

Here the sequenced sample was peripheral blood, taken in a trial of Ad26.COV2.S vaccine versus placebo. This receptor was obtained from a person between 18 and 65 years old who received the Ad26.COV2.S COVID-19 vaccine or a placebo. The chain employs TRBV5-6 and TRBJ2-7, with D possibly being TRBD2 (6 bases). The CDR3 region is CASSFRDSEYEQYF. CDR3 in DNA: TGTGCCAGCAGCTTCCGGGACTCTGAGTACGAGCAGTACTTC.